These 5 T cell receptor beta chains came from one sample sequenced in a study of blood T cell repertoires in COVID-19. Sequencing was performed with immunoSEQ multiplex PCR; in TCRdb, only in-frame clones are kept and a portion is missing. Among 150,000 to 200,000 clones listed, approximately 95% were seen once. Sequenced: peripheral blood. These receptors all come from a woman in her sixties with COVID-19, enrolled during active disease.

The rearrangement links TRBV27 to TRBJ1-6; no clear D gene. CDR1 is MNHEY, CDR2 SMNVEV, per germline (reference sequence). The CDR3 has 16 residues. The V gene lost 2 bases and the J gene lost 3 bases, with 11 bases spanning the gap. CDR3 sequence: CASSLTSSVYNSPLHF. The DNA of the CDR3 is TGTGCCAGCAGTTTAACGTCTTCAGTCTATAATTCACCCCTCCACTTT.

The chain links TRBV15 to TRBJ2-5, with D perhaps TRBD2 (7 bases). Germline CDR1 LNHNV, CDR2 YYDKDF (reference sequence). V lost 1 base, J lost 5 bases, and 11 bases lay in between. The CDR3 covers 14 residues. The CDR3 loop reads CATSRGGGGETQYF. CDR3 sequence (DNA): TGTGCCACCAGCAGAGGGGGGGGCGGGGAGACCCAGTACTTC.

DNA for the CDR3: TGTGCCAGTAGTAGCCCAAGCCTCGGAGGAGAGACCCAGTACTTC. Amino acid sequence: CASSSPSLGGETQYF. The J gene is TRBJ2-5, the V gene TRBV19; a possible D gene is TRBD2 (5 bases). The CDR3 is 15 amino acids. CDR1 is LNHDA and CDR2 is SQIVND in the germline V gene (reference sequence). Trimming pared 4 bases from V and 4 bases from J, leaving 16 bases between.

J is TRBJ2-1 and V is TRBV11-3; D gene ambiguous. This CDR3 has 15 amino acids. Germline V gene lookup returns CDR1 SGHNT and CDR2 YENEEA. Trimming took off 0 bases at V and 0 bases at J, with 6 bases between the two ends. CDR3 sequence: CASSLEASSYNEQFF. The CDR3 nucleotides read TGTGCCAGCAGCTTAGAGGCCAGCTCCTACAATGAGCAGTTCTTC.

The chain is built from TRBV4-2 and TRBJ2-5, with 12 bases fitting TRBD2. CDR1 and CDR2 from the germline V gene are LGHNA and YNFKEQ. The CDR3 totals 18 residues. V shed 0 bases, J shed 5 bases, and the junction held 10 bases outside the gene matches. The CDR3 spells CASSQDLASGGAWETQYF. The DNA for the CDR3 is TGTGCCAGCAGCCAAGATCTGGCTAGCGGGGGGGCGTGGGAGACCCAGTACTTC.